This entry describes one T cell receptor beta chain. Its antigen is undetermined. Sequencing used immunoSEQ multiplex PCR; TCRdb keeps in-frame clones, though not all of them. The data show around 230,000 clones, with 75% to 90% seen just once and 0.95% to 1.5% held by the top ten. This entry belongs to a study of cytomegalovirus exposure and HLA in healthy donors. Overall study results and limits: Accounts indicate the classifier identified cytomegalovirus status with strong specificity and sensitivity. The study put 150 to 200 TCR beta chains on its list as cytomegalovirus-associated.

From germline, CDR1 is SGHNT and CDR2 YENEEA. V lost 5 bases and J 5 bases, leaving 9 bases between the germline ends. The CDR3 sequence is 13 residues long. Sequenced material: PBMCs. This TCR derives from a woman younger than 45 in good health and CMV-seropositive. V usage is TRBV11-3 and J usage is TRBJ1-4; D unclear. CDR3 nucleotides: TGTGCCAGCAGCGGAAGCAGGAATGAAAAACTGTTTTTT. Translation gives CASSGSRNEKLFF.